The present T cell receptor (beta chain) was sequenced within a study of blood T cells in healthy people across ages. PBMCs numbering at least 7 million were isolated per sample. Findings of the study overall: Without sorted subsets, naive and antigen-experienced compartments could not be conclusively compared. Measured against age, TCR beta diversity per million T cells decreased in a roughly linear manner.

As for this clonotype: The target antigen is unknown.

J lost 0 bases, V lost 4 bases, and 10 bases had no gene match. Germline assignment: CDR1 SGHTA and CDR2 FQGTGA. The CDR3 runs to 19 residues. It was with a sample-barcoded 5' primer and a J-beta primer mix that a second PCR of roughly 6 to 11 cycles was run. Each cDNA molecule was tagged by a template-switch adaptor with 12 random nucleotides. One entry per CDR3 protein results from TCRdb running MiXCR on the 5' RACE reads. The table shows 780,000 or so distinct CDR3 sequences, with roughly 50% occurring only once. This clonotype was obtained from a man older than 75 in good health. The source material was blood. The chain employs TRBV7-3 and TRBJ2-6; 9 nucleotides match TRBD1. Here the CDR3 reads CASSSYRGLFDSGANVLTF. CDR3 nucleotides: TGTGCCAGCAGCTCCTACAGGGGGCTCTTCGACTCTGGGGCCAACGTCCTGACTTTC. The variable domain in full, with the rest retrieved from reference TRBV7-3 and TRBJ2-6, is GAGVSQTPSNKVTEKGKYVELRCDPISGHTALYWYRQSLGQGPEFLIYFQGTGAADDSGLPNDRFFAVRPEGSVSTLKIQRTERGDSAVYLCASSSYRGLFDSGANVLTFGAGSRLTVL.